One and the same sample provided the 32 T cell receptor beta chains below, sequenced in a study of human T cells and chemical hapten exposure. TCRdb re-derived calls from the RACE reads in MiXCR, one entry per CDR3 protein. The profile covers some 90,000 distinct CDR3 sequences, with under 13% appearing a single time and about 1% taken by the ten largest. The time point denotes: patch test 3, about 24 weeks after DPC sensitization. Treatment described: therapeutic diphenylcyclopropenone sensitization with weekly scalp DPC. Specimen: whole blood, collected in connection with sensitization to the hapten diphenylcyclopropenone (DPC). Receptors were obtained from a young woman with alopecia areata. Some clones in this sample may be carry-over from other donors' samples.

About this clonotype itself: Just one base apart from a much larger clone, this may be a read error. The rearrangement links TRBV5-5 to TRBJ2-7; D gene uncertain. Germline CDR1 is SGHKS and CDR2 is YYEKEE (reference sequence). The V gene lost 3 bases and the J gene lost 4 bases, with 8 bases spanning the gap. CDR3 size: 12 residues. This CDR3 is CASSSQGYEQYF. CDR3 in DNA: TGTGCCAGCAGCTCGCAAGGTTACGAGCAGTACTTC.

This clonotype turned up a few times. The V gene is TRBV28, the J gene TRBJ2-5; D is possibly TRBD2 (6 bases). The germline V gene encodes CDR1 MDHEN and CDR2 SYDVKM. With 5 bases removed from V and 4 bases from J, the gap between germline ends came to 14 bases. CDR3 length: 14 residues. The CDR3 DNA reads TGTGCCAGCAGTCGGTCGGGGGAGGCAGAGACCCAGTACTTC. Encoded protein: CASSRSGEAETQYF. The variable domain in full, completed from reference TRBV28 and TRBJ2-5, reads DVKVTQSSRYLVKRTGEKVFLECVQDMDHENMFWYRQDPGLGLRLIYFSYDVKMKEKGDIPEGYSVSREKKERFSLILESASTNQTSMYLCASSRSGEAETQYFGPGTRLLVL.

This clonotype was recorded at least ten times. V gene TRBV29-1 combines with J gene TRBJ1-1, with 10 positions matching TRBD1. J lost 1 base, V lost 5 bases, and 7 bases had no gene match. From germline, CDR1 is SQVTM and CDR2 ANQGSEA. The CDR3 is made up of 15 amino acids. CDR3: CSVWDRGQQNTEAFF. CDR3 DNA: TGCAGCGTTTGGGACAGGGGACAGCAGAACACTGAAGCTTTCTTT.

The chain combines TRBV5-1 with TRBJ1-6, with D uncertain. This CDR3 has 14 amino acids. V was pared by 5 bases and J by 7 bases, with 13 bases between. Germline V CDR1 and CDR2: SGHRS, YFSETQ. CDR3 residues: CASRPEGGNSPLHF. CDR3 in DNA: TGCGCCAGCAGGCCCGAGGGAGGGAATTCACCCCTCCACTTT.

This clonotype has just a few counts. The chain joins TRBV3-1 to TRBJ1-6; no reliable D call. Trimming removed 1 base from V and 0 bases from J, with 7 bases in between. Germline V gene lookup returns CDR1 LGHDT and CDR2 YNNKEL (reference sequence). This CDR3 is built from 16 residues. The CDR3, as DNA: TGTGCCAGCAGCCAAGGGGCGAGCTCCTATAATTCACCCCTCCACTTT. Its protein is CASSQGASSYNSPLHF.

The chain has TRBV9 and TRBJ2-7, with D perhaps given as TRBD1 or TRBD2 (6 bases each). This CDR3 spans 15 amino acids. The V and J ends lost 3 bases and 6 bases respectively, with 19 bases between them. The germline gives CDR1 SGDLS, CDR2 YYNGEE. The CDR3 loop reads CASSDGGQWPFEQYF. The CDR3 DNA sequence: TGTGCCAGCAGCGACGGGGGCCAGTGGCCGTTCGAGCAGTACTTC. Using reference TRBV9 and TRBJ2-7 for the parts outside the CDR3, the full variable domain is DSGVTQTPKHLITATGQRVTLRCSPRSGDLSVYWYQQSLDQGLQFLIQYYNGEERAKGNILERFSAQQFPDLHSELNLSSLELGDSALYFCASSDGGQWPFEQYFGPGTRLTVT.

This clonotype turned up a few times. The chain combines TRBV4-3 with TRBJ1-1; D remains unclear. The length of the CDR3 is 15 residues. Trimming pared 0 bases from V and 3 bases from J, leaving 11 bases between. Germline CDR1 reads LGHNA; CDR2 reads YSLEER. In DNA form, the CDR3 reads TGCGCCAGCAGCCAAGATCTCGGTTTATACACTGAAGCTTTCTTT. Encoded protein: CASSQDLGLYTEAFF.

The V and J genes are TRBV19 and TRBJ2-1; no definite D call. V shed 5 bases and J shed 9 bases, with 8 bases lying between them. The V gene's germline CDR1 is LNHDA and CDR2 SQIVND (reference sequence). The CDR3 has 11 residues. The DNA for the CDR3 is TGTGCCAGTAGTCAAGCCTTTGAGCAGTTCTTC. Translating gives CASSQAFEQFF.

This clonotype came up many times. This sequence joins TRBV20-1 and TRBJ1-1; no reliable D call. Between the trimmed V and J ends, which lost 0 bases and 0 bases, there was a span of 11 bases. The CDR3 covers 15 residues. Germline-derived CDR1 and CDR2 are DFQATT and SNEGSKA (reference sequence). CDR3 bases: TGCAGTGCTAGAGATCGGCTAACCCTGAACACTGAAGCTTTCTTT. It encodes CSARDRLTLNTEAFF.

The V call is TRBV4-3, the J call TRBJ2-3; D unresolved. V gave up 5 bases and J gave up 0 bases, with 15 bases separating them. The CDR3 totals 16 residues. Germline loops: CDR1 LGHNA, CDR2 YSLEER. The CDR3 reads CASSGKGGPSTDTQYF. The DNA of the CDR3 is TGCGCCAGCAGCGGAAAGGGCGGCCCTAGCACAGATACGCAGTATTTT.

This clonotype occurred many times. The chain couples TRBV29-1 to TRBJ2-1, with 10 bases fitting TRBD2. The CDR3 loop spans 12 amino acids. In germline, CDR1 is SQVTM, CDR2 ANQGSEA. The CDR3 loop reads CISSGSGNEQFF. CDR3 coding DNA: TGCATCTCTAGCGGGAGCGGGAATGAGCAGTTCTTC.

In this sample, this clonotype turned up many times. The CDR3 nucleotides are TGCAGCGTTGAAGAGGGGACAGGGGGCGAGCAGTACTTC. It is translated as CSVEEGTGGEQYF. The chain has TRBV29-1 and TRBJ2-7; 11 bases map to TRBD1. This CDR3 contains 13 residues. J gave up 6 bases and V 0 bases, and 1 base lay outside the gene matches. Per germline, CDR1 SQVTM and CDR2 ANQGSEA.

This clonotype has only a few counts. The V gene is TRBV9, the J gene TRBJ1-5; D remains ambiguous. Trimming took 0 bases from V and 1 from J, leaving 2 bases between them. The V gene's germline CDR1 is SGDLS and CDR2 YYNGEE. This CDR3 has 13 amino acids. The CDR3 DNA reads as TGTGCCAGCAGCGTAGCCAGCAATCAGCCCCAGCATTTT. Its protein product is CASSVASNQPQHF.

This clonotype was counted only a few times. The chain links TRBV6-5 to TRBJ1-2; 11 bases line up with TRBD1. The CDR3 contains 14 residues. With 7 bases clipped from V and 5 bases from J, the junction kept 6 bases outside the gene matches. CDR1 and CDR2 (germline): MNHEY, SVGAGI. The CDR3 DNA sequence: TGTGCCAGCACCCGGGACAGGGGGACTTATGGCTACACCTTC. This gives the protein CASTRDRGTYGYTF.

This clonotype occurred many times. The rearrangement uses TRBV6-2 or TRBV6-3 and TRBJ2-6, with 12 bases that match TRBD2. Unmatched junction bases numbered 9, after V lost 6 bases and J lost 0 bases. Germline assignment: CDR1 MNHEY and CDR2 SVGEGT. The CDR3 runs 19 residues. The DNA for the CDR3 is TGTGCCAGCAGCCGGGGACTAGCGGGCCTCATCTCTGGGGCCAACGTCCTGACTTTC. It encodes CASSRGLAGLISGANVLTF.

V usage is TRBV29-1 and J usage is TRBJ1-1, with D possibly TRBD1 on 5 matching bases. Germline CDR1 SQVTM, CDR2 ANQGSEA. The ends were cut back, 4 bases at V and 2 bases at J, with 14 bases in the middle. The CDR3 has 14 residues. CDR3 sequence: CSVAGTLGNTEAFF. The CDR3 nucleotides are TGCAGCGTTGCCGGGACCTTGGGAAACACTGAAGCTTTCTTT.

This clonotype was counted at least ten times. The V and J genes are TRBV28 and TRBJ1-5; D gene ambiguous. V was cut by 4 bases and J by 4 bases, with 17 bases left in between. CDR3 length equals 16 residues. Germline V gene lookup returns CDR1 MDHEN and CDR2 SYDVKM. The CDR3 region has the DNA TGTGCCAGCAGTTCCCTCGGCACTCTCCAGAATCAGCCCCAGCATTTT. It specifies CASSSLGTLQNQPQHF.

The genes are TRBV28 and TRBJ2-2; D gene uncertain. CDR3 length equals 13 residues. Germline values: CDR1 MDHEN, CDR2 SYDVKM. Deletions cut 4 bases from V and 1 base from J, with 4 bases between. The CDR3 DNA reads TGTGCCAGCAGTTCCGTGAACACCGGGGAGCTGTTTTTT. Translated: CASSSVNTGELFF.

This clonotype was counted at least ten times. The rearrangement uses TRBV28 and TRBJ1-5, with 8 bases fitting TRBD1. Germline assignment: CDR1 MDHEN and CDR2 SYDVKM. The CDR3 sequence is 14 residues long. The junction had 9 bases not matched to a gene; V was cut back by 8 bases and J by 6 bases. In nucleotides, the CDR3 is TGTGCCAGCCTACAGGGGGATGGGAGTCAGCCCCAGCATTTT. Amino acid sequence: CASLQGDGSQPQHF. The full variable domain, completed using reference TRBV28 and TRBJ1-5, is DVKVTQSSRYLVKRTGEKVFLECVQDMDHENMFWYRQDPGLGLRLIYFSYDVKMKEKGDIPEGYSVSREKKERFSLILESASTNQTSMYLCASLQGDGSQPQHFGDGTRLSIL.

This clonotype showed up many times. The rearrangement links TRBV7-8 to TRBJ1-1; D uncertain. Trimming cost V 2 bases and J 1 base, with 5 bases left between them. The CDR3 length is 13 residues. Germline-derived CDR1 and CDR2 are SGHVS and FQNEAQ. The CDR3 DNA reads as TGTGCCAGCAGCTTAATGGAGAACACTGAAGCTTTCTTT. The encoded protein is CASSLMENTEAFF.

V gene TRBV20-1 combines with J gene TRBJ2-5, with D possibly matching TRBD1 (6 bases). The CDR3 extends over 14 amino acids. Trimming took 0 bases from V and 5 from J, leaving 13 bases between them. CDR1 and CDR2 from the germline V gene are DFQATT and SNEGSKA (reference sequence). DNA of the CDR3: TGCAGTGCTAGAGATCAAGGGGGTTTTGAGACCCAGTACTTC. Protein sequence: CSARDQGGFETQYF.

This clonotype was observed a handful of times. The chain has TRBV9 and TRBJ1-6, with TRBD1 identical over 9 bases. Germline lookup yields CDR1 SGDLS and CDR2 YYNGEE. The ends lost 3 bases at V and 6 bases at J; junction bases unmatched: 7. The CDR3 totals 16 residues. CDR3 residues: CASSASGTGSNSPLHF. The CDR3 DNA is TGTGCCAGCAGCGCCAGCGGGACAGGGAGTAATTCACCCCTCCACTTT.

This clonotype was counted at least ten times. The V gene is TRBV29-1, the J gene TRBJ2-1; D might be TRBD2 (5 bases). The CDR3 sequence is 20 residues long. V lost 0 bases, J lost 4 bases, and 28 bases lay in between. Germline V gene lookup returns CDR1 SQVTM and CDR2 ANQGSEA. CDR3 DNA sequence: TGCAGCGTTGAAGATGCGAGCGGAAAAAAGGGTGGTCTCCTATACAATGAGCAGTTCTTC. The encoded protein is CSVEDASGKKGGLLYNEQFF.

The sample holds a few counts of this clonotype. The CDR3 DNA sequence: TGTGCCAGCTCACCACCGAACGGAGAGGAGACCCAGTACTTC. It specifies CASSPPNGEETQYF. The chain employs TRBV18 and TRBJ2-5; D is unclear. The CDR3 is 14 residues long. With 0 bases removed from V and 5 bases from J, the gap between germline ends came to 10 bases. Germline-derived CDR1 and CDR2 are KGHSH and LQKENI.

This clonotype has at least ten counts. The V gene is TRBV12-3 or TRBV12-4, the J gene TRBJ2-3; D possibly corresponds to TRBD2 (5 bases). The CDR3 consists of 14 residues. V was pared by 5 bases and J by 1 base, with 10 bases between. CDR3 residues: CASSRDSGTDTQYF. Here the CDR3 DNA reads TGTGCCAGCAGTCGAGATAGCGGCACAGATACGCAGTATTTT.

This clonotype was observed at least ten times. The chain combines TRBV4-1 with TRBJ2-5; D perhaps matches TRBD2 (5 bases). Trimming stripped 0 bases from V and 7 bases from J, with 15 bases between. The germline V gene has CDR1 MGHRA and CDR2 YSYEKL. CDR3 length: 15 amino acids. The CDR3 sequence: CASSQDLTVGGTQYF. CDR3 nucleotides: TGCGCCAGCAGCCAAGATCTAACTGTCGGAGGGACCCAGTACTTC.

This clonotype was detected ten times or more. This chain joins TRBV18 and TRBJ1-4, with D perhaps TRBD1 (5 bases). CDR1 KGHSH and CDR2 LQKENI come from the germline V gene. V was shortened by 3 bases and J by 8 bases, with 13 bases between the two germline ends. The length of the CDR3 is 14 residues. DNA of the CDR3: TGTGCCAGCTCACCTAGAGGCAGGGACGAAAAACTGTTTTTT. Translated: CASSPRGRDEKLFF.

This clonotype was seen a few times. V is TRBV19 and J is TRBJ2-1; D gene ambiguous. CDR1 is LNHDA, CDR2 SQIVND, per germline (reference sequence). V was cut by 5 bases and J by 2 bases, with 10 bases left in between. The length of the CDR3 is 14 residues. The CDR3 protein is CASSANSAYNEQFF. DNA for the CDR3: TGTGCCAGTAGTGCAAATTCCGCCTACAATGAGCAGTTCTTC.

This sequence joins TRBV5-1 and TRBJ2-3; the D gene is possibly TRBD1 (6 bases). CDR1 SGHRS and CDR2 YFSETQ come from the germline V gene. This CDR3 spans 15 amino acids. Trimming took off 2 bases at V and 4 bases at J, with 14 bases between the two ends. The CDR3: CASSFSPQGADTQYF. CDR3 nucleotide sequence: TGCGCCAGCAGCTTCAGTCCACAGGGCGCAGATACGCAGTATTTT.

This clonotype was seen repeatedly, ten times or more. Here the CDR3 reads CASSYTETQYF. In DNA form, the CDR3 reads TGTGCCAGCAGTTATACAGAGACCCAGTACTTC. The chain is built from TRBV7-2 and TRBJ2-5; D is unclear. CDR1 SGHTA and CDR2 FQGNSA come from the germline V gene. V gave up 6 bases and J gave up 4 bases, with 6 bases separating them. The CDR3 is 11 amino acids. The variable domain in full, completed from reference TRBV7-2 and TRBJ2-5, reads GAGVSQSPSNKVTEKGKDVELRCDPISGHTALYWYRQSLGQGLEFLIYFQGNSAPDKSGLPSDRFSAERTGGSVSTLTIQRTQQEDSAVYLCASSYTETQYFGPGTRLLVL.

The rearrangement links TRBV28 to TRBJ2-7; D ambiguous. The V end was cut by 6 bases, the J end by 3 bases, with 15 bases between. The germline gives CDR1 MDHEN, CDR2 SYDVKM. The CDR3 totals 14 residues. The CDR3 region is CASSPSHGNYEQYV. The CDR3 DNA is TGTGCCAGCAGCCCCAGCCACGGAAACTACGAGCAGTACGTC.

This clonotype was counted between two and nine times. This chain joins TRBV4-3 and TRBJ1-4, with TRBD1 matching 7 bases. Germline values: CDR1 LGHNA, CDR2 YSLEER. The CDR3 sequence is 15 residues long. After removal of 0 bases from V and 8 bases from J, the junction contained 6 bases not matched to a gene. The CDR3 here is CASSQDRGTVEKLFF. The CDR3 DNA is TGCGCCAGCAGCCAAGATCGAGGGACAGTCGAAAAACTGTTTTTT.